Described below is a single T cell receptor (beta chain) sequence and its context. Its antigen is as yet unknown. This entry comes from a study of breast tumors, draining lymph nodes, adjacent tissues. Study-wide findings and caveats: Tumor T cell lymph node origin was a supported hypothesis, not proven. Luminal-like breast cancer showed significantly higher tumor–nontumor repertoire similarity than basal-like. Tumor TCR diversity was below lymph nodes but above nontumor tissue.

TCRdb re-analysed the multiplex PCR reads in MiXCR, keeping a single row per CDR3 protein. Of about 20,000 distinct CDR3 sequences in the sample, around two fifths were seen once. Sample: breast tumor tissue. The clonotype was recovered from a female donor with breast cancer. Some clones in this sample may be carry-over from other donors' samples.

CDR3 loop: CSALPQGAGNTIYF. The CDR3, as DNA: TGCAGCGCCCTTCCGCAGGGGGCAGGAAACACCATATATTTT. V is TRBV29-1 and J is TRBJ1-3, with 8 bases that match TRBD1. The germline V gene has CDR1 SQVTM and CDR2 ANQGSEA. This CDR3 is 14 amino acids long. V lost 7 bases to trimming and J lost 4 bases; unmatched junction nucleotides: 9.